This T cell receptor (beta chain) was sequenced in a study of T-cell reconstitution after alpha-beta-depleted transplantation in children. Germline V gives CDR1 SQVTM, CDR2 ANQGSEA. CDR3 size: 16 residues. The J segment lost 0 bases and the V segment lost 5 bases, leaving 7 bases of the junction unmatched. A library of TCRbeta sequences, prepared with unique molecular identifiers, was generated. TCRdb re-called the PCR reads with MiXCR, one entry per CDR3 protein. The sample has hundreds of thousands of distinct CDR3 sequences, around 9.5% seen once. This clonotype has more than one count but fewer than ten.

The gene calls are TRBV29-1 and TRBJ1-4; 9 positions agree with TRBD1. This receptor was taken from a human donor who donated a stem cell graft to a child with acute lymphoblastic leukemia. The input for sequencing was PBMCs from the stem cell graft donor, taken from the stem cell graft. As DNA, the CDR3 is TGCAGCGTTTGGGACAGGGTCGGGTCAACTAATGAAAAACTGTTTTTT. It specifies CSVWDRVGSTNEKLFF.